This T cell receptor (beta chain) was identified during a study of PD-1 blockade in classical Hodgkin lymphoma. Study in general: Patients were administered nivolumab (3 mg/kg intravenously) every 2 weeks.

Clones were read by immunoSEQ multiplex PCR, and TCRdb kept only the in-frame ones, dropping some. The sample consists of 40,000 to 55,000 clones, approximately 80% of them appearing once. Regarding the study as a whole: While CD8+ TCR diversity did not rise significantly by C4D1, CD4+ TCR diversity did. Complete responders' baseline diversity resembled that of newly diagnosed patients.

Turning to this clone: Its matching antigen is unknown.

Time point given: cycle 4 day 1 (C4D1), after 6 weeks of nivolumab. Relapse after autologous stem cell transplantation occurred in every patient, and brentuximab vedotin exposure varied. Relapsed/refractory classical Hodgkin lymphoma patients had complete, partial or progressive responses. In germline, CDR1 is MNHEY, CDR2 SMNVEV (reference sequence). Trimming pared 4 bases from V and 7 bases from J, leaving 14 bases between. The CDR3 runs 14 residues. The source material was peripheral blood mononuclear cells (PBMCs), sampled before the fourth cycle of nivolumab. The TCR originated in a human donor with classical Hodgkin lymphoma. The chain links TRBV27 to TRBJ2-1, with D perhaps TRBD1 or TRBD2 (5 bases each). The DNA for the CDR3 is TGTGCCAGCAGTTACGGGACGGAGACAAATGAGCAGTTCTTC. It codes for CASSYGTETNEQFF.